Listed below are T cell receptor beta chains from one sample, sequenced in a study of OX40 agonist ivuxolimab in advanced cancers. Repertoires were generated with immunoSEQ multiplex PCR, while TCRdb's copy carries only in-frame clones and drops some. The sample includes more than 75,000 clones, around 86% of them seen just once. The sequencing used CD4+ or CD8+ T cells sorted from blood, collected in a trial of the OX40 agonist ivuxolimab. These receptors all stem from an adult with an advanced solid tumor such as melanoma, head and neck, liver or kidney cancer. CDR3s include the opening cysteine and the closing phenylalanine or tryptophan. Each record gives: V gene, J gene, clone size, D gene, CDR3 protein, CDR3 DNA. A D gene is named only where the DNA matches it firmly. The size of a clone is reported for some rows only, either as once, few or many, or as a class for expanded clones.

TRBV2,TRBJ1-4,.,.,CASRLGGAQGEKLFF,TGTGCCAGCAGGCTAGGAGGAGCTCAGGGGGAAAAACTGTTTTTT
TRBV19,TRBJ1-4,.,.,CASSIDLNRAREKLFF,TGTGCCAGTAGTATAGATTTGAACAGGGCTAGGGAAAAACTGTTTTTT
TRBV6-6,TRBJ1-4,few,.,CASTPSGRAEKLFF,TGTGCCAGCACCCCCTCAGGGAGGGCTGAAAAACTGTTTTTT
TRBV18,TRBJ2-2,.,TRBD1,CASSPQTGSNTGELFF,TGTGCCAGCTCACCCCAGACAGGGTCGAACACCGGGGAGCTGTTTTTT
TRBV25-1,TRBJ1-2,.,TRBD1,CASSDRQGRANYGYTF,TGTGCCAGCAGTGACAGACAGGGCCGGGCTAACTATGGCTACACCTTC
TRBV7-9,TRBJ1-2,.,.,CASSLWPGSYTF,TGTGCCAGCAGCTTATGGCCGGGAAGCTACACCTTC
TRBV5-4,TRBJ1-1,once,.,CASSSQGMEAFF,TGTGCCAGCAGCAGTCAGGGGATGGAAGCTTTCTTT
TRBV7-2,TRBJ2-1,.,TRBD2,CASSYLRLAGSYEQFF,TGTGCCAGCAGCTATCTGCGACTAGCGGGTAGCTATGAGCAGTTCTTC
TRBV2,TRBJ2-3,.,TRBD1,CASKRDRASSTDTQYF,TGTGCCAGCAAACGGGACAGGGCGTCTAGCACAGATACGCAGTATTTT
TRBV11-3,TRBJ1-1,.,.,CASSLGEETEAFF,TGTGCCAGCAGCTTAGGGGAGGAAACTGAAGCTTTCTTT
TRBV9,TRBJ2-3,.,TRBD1,CASSVGQGAFTDTQYF,TGTGCCAGCAGCGTTGGACAGGGGGCGTTCACAGATACGCAGTATTTT
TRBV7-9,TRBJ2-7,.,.,CASSSSGTVYEQYF,TGTGCCAGCAGTTCTTCCGGGACCGTGTACGAGCAGTACTTC
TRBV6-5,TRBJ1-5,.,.,CASSYGVVSRSQHF,TGTGCCAGCAGTTACGGAGTCGTGAGCAGGTCCCAGCATTTT
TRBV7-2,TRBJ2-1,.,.,CASTLSSYNEQFF,TGTGCCAGCACGTTGAGCTCCTACAATGAGCAGTTCTTC
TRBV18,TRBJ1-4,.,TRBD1,CASSLRRWTGAEKLFF,TGTGCCAGCTCACTCAGACGATGGACAGGGGCCGAAAAACTGTTTTTT
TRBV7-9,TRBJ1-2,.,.,CVGEGLSYGYTF,TGTGTGGGAGAGGGGCTGAGCTATGGCTACACCTTC
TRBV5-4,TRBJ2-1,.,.,CATSKDSYSYNEQFF,TGTGCCACCTCGAAAGACTCGTACTCCTACAATGAGCAGTTCTTC
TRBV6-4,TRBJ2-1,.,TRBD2,CASTDGGKQFF,TGTGCCAGCACCGACGGGGGGAAACAGTTCTTC
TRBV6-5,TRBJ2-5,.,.,CASSYSRLAETQYF,TGTGCCAGCAGTTACTCGAGGCTAGCGGAGACCCAGTACTTC
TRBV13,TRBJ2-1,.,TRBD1,CASSLGLGQGAKNEQFF,TGTGCCAGCAGCTTAGGGTTAGGACAGGGGGCTAAAAATGAGCAGTTCTTC
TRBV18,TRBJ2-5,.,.,CASSPSPGAGETQYF,TGTGCCAGCTCTCCCTCTCCGGGGGCAGGAGAGACCCAGTACTTC
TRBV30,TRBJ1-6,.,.,CAWSVSEGYNSPLHF,TGTGCCTGGAGTGTTAGTGAGGGGTATAATTCACCCCTCCACTTT
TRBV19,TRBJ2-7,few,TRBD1,CASSIFLPGQGYEQYF,TGTGCCAGTAGTATATTTCTTCCGGGACAGGGCTACGAGCAGTACTTC
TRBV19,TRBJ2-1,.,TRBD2,CASSHPHSGGTNEQFF,TGTGCCAGTAGTCACCCCCATAGCGGGGGGACCAATGAGCAGTTCTTC
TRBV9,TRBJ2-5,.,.,CASSVGWRGAETQYF,TGTGCCAGCAGCGTAGGCTGGAGGGGAGCAGAGACCCAGTACTTC
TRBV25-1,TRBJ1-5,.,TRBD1,CASSENPGTGRHQPQHF,TGTGCCAGCAGTGAAAATCCCGGGACAGGGAGGCATCAGCCCCAGCATTTT